The rows below give T cell receptor beta chains drawn from one sample of a study of blood T cell repertoires in COVID-19. Data came from immunoSEQ multiplex PCR; TCRdb stores just in-frame clones and leaves some out. The sample contains about 350,000 clones, roughly nine tenths of which appear only once. Sequenced input: peripheral blood. The receptors come from a woman aged 55-69 years with COVID-19, enrolled during active disease. Each CDR3 is given with its conserved first and last residue. D genes are given only for firm matches. Clone size appears in some rows only: once, few, many, or a class for an expanded clone.

TGTGCCAGCCAGGGGGGCCCTAACTATGGCTACACCTTC | CASQGGPNYGYTF | TRBV5-6 | TRBD1 | - | TRBJ1-2
TGTGCCAGTCGACAGGGTGGAGAAAAACTGTTTTTT | CASRQGGEKLFF | TRBV28 | TRBD1 | - | TRBJ1-4
TGTGCCAGCTCATATACAGGGGGCTGGGGCTACACCTTC | CASSYTGGWGYTF | TRBV18 | TRBD1 | - | TRBJ1-2
TGTGCCAGCAGCACCCACGACAGGGGCTACGAGCAGTACTTC | CASSTHDRGYEQYF | TRBV11-2 | TRBD1 | - | TRBJ2-7
TGTGCCAGCAGCCAAGAACTAAGCGGTCAAGAGACCCAGTACTTC | CASSQELSGQETQYF | TRBV4-2 | - | - | TRBJ2-5
TGTGCCAGCGGGCAGGGGGCTGCCTATGGCTACACCTTC | CASGQGAAYGYTF | TRBV11-2 | TRBD1 | - | TRBJ1-2
TGTGCCAGCAGTCTCTGGGACTTACGGACAGATACGCAGTATTTT | CASSLWDLRTDTQYF | TRBV3-1/TRBV3-2 | - | once | TRBJ2-3
TGCGCCAGCAGTGAGTCGGTACAACAAACTGAAGCTTTCTTT | CASSESVQQTEAFF | TRBV10-1 | - | - | TRBJ1-1
TGTGCCTGGATGCACCTGGGGGCAGCGAATTCACCCCTCCACTTT | CAWMHLGAANSPLHF | TRBV30 | - | once | TRBJ1-6
TGTGCCAGCAGCGTCAGGGGATCTGCAGGAAACACCATATATTTT | CASSVRGSAGNTIYF | TRBV6-5 | - | - | TRBJ1-3
TGTGCCAGCAGTCAGGGGGTAATGCGGACGCAGTATTTT | CASSQGVMRTQYF | TRBV28 | TRBD1 | - | TRBJ2-3
TGTGCCAGCAGCCAATTTGGACAGGACGTCATGAACACTGAAGCTTTCTTT | CASSQFGQDVMNTEAFF | TRBV4-2 | TRBD1 | - | TRBJ1-1
TGTGCCAGCAGTGTCGGGGGGGCGACAGATACGCAGTATTTT | CASSVGGATDTQYF | TRBV6-4 | TRBD2 | - | TRBJ2-3
TGTGCCAGCAGCCCTTTGGGCCTGAACACTGAAGCTTTCTTT | CASSPLGLNTEAFF | TRBV7-8 | - | - | TRBJ1-1
TGTGCCAGCTCACCACGGCTAGCGGGGGGCCGCGAGACCCAGTACTTC | CASSPRLAGGRETQYF | TRBV18 | TRBD2 | - | TRBJ2-5
TGTGCCAGCAGATACAGGGGCATGAACACTGAAGCTTTCTTT | CASRYRGMNTEAFF | TRBV2 | TRBD1 | - | TRBJ1-1
TGCAGCGGGCAACAGGGGAATCAGCCCCAGCATTTT | CSGQQGNQPQHF | TRBV29-1 | TRBD1 | - | TRBJ1-5
TGTGCCAGCAGCTTATATCAGGGGGGCTATGGCTACACCTTC | CASSLYQGGYGYTF | TRBV3-1/TRBV3-2 | TRBD1 | - | TRBJ1-2
TGTGCCAGCAGCTTAGGTACAGGGCCAGGGCAGCCCCAGCATTTT | CASSLGTGPGQPQHF | TRBV7-9 | - | - | TRBJ1-5
TGTGCCAGCAGATCCGGGACGGGGGGGTCTGAAGCTTTCTTT | CASRSGTGGSEAFF | TRBV6-5 | - | many | TRBJ1-1
TGTGCCAGCAGCTTGGGAGGAGAAGAGACCCAGTACTTC | CASSLGGEETQYF | TRBV5-5 | - | - | TRBJ2-5
TGTGCCAGCAGTTTCTCGGGACTAGCGGTGCAGTTCTTC | CASSFSGLAVQFF | TRBV12-3/TRBV12-4 | TRBD2 | - | TRBJ2-1
TGTGCCAGCTCACCCCTCGCAGGGGGCGCCGATTCACCCCTCCACTTT | CASSPLAGGADSPLHF | TRBV18 | TRBD1 | - | TRBJ1-6
TGTGCCAGTATTCAGGCGTATAGCAATCAGCCCCAGCATTTT | CASIQAYSNQPQHF | TRBV19 | - | - | TRBJ1-5
TGTGCCAGCAGCCAAGCGAGCGGGGGGGCACCAGATACGCAGTATTTT | CASSQASGGAPDTQYF | TRBV3-1/TRBV3-2 | TRBD2 | - | TRBJ2-3
TGTGCCAGCAGCGGCCTGGAGGGGGGGAAACGTTCCGAGCAGTACTTC | CASSGLEGGKRSEQYF | TRBV5-6 | - | - | TRBJ2-7
TGTGCCAGCAGCCCTGGACAGGGGGCGGATGGCTACACCTTC | CASSPGQGADGYTF | TRBV11-2 | TRBD1 | - | TRBJ1-2
TGTGCCAGCAGTGTAGCTAATCAGCCCCAGCATTTT | CASSVANQPQHF | TRBV28 | - | - | TRBJ1-5
TGTGCCAGCAGCCTCGCCACCTCGGACAGTTTAAACATTCAGTACTTC | CASSLATSDSLNIQYF | TRBV3-1/TRBV3-2 | - | - | TRBJ2-4
TGTGCCAGCAGCGTAGATCCAGGAAGGAACTCTGGAAACACCATATATTTT | CASSVDPGRNSGNTIYF | TRBV9 | - | - | TRBJ1-3
TGTGCCAGCAGTGATTTTGGACAGGGTAATCAGCCCCAGCATTTT | CASSDFGQGNQPQHF | TRBV6-4 | TRBD1 | - | TRBJ1-5